The TCR beta chain under discussion was sequenced for a study of control samples from healthy donors and cancer patients. Germline V lookup: CDR1 MGHDK, CDR2 SYGVNS. The CDR3 has 15 amino acids. V was cut by 4 bases and J by 7 bases, with 19 bases left in between. Only in-frame clones appear in the TCRdb table, and some are missing; sequencing was by immunoSEQ multiplex PCR. In the table there are roughly 100,000 clones, roughly 92% of which are singletons. The J gene is TRBJ2-5, the V gene TRBV25-1; tentatively, D is TRBD1 (6 bases). Material: blood. This TCR was recovered from a human donor in good health. The donor label of this sample is uncertain. The CDR3 DNA follows: TGTGCCAGCAGTGGAACAGGGTGGGGATACGGGACCCAGTACTTC. Protein product: CASSGTGWGYGTQYF.